This passage covers 22 T cell receptor beta chains from one sample sequenced in a study of blood T cell repertoires in COVID-19 (dated by TCRdb to 2018 to 2020). The library was obtained by the immunoSEQ multiplex PCR assay. The immuneACCESS repertoire file appears here via TCRdb, limited to in-frame rearrangements. These files lack a portion of the clones; in checked studies, under half of the deficit traces to unresolved V genes, and the cause of the others is not known. The sample includes some 170,000 clones, with about 76% observed a single time. The ten largest clones add up to roughly 8.6% of the sample. Sequencing used peripheral blood. The origin of the receptors is a woman in her 50s with active or convalescent COVID-19.

The V call is TRBV7-2, the J call TRBJ2-5; D might be TRBD2 (5 bases). The CDR3 contains 15 residues. Trimming shortened V by 4 bases and J by 5 bases, and 17 bases separated the two germline ends. Per the germline V gene, CDR1 is SGHTA and CDR2 is FQGNSA. CDR3 amino acids: CASSSGPTRVETQYF. The CDR3 coding sequence is TGTGCCAGCAGCTCGGGCCCCACTAGGGTGGAGACCCAGTACTTC.

This chain links TRBV25-1 with TRBJ1-2; D is possibly TRBD1 (6 bases). V was trimmed by 8 bases and J by 2 bases, leaving 24 bases between them. The CDR3 consists of 17 residues. Germline values: CDR1 MGHDK, CDR2 SYGVNS. This CDR3 reads CASRSDQVGGPNYGYTF. CDR3 nucleotide sequence: TGTGCCAGCCGCAGTGATCAGGTGGGGGGGCCGAACTATGGCTACACCTTC.

V and J are TRBV5-1 and TRBJ2-2; TRBD2 aligns across 13 bases. Trimming removed 3 bases from V and 2 bases from J; junction bases left unmatched: 1. CDR1 SGHRS and CDR2 YFSETQ come from the germline V gene. The CDR3 runs 16 residues. CDR3: CASSSGLAGNTGELFF. As DNA, the CDR3 is TGCGCCAGCAGCTCGGGACTAGCGGGAAACACCGGGGAGCTGTTTTTT.

The chain has TRBV19 and TRBJ1-5; 8 positions agree with TRBD1. The CDR3 is made up of 18 amino acids. V lost 5 bases and J lost 1; bases outside the gene matches: 13. Per germline, CDR1 LNHDA and CDR2 SQIVND (reference sequence). The CDR3 sequence is CASSFDPGQGGSNQPQHF. CDR3 DNA sequence: TGTGCCAGTAGTTTCGACCCCGGACAGGGAGGGAGCAATCAGCCCCAGCATTTT. The full variable domain, with the rest looked up from reference TRBV19 and TRBJ1-5, is DGGITQSPKYLFRKEGQNVTLSCEQNLNHDAMYWYRQDPGQGLRLIYYSQIVNDFQKGDIAEGYSVSREKKESFPLTVTSAQKNPTAFYLCASSFDPGQGGSNQPQHFGDGTRLSIL.

This chain joins TRBV7-2 and TRBJ2-1, with 7 nucleotides matching TRBD2. Germline V gene lookup returns CDR1 SGHTA and CDR2 FQGNSA. V shed 1 base, J shed 6 bases, and the junction held 6 bases outside the gene matches. There are 15 residues in the CDR3. CDR3 in DNA: TGTGCCAGCAGCTTAGTGGGCGGGAGACCCAATGAGCAGTTCTTC. As protein: CASSLVGGRPNEQFF.

The chain combines TRBV5-1 with TRBJ2-3; 12 bases fit TRBD2. The V and J ends lost 3 bases and 4 bases, in that order; junction bases with no gene match: 9. Germline V gene sequence: CDR1 SGHRS, CDR2 YFSETQ. The CDR3 has 17 amino acids. CDR3 protein: CASSSGPGTSGSDTQYF. The CDR3 DNA is TGCGCCAGCAGCTCCGGACCTGGGACTAGCGGGTCAGATACGCAGTATTTT.

This chain joins TRBV24-1 and TRBJ1-4; D not resolved. The V end lost 1 base, the J end lost 4 bases, and 9 bases lay between the germline ends. CDR1 and CDR2 from the germline V gene are KGHDR and SFDVKD. This CDR3 contains 15 residues. As DNA, the CDR3 is TGTGCCACCAGTGATTTCCGGGGAGGTAATGAAAAACTGTTTTTT. This translates into CATSDFRGGNEKLFF.

This chain connects TRBV15 to TRBJ2-3; D is uncertain. Germline V gene sequence: CDR1 LNHNV, CDR2 YYDKDF (reference sequence). This CDR3 has 15 amino acids. The V end lost 1 base, the J end lost 4 bases, and 12 bases lay between the germline ends. CDR3 bases: TGTGCCACCAGCAGAGCGGCAGCGATCCCAGATACGCAGTATTTT. Translation gives CATSRAAAIPDTQYF.

The chain combines TRBV7-9 with TRBJ2-1; 13 bases agree with TRBD2. CDR3 length: 17 residues. Germline values: CDR1 SEHNR, CDR2 FQNEAQ (reference sequence). V dropped 5 bases and J dropped 2; count of bases not matched to a gene: 6. CDR3 protein: CASSPRGLAGAYNEQFF. As DNA, the CDR3 is TGTGCCAGCAGCCCCCGTGGACTAGCGGGGGCCTACAATGAGCAGTTCTTC.

This clone was seen a handful of times. The chain combines TRBV3-1 (or the pseudogene TRBV3-2) with TRBJ1-5; no clear D gene. CDR1 and CDR2 (germline): LGHDT, YNNKEL (reference sequence). The germline V and J ends were trimmed by 2 bases and 1 base, with 9 bases remaining between them. The CDR3 spans 15 residues. CDR3 loop: CASSQSNQSNQPQHF. As DNA, the CDR3 is TGTGCCAGCAGCCAATCAAATCAAAGCAATCAGCCCCAGCATTTT.

The chain couples TRBV5-1 to TRBJ1-1; tentatively, D is TRBD1 (6 bases). Trimming removed 0 bases from V and 3 bases from J, with 18 bases in between. CDR1 and CDR2 (germline): SGHRS, YFSETQ. The CDR3 has 17 amino acids. CDR3 amino acids: CASSLAGAGPGDTEAFF. The CDR3 DNA is TGCGCCAGCAGCTTGGCAGGGGCCGGTCCCGGGGACACTGAAGCTTTCTTT.

The V call is TRBV3-1 (or the pseudogene TRBV3-2), the J call TRBJ1-4; 9 positions agree with TRBD1. The CDR3 loop spans 14 amino acids. Germline loops: CDR1 LGHDT, CDR2 YNNKEL (reference sequence). V lost 2 bases and J lost 8; bases outside the gene matches: 3. The CDR3 DNA is TGTGCCAGCAGCCAACACGGGACAGGGGAAAAACTGTTTTTT. Protein sequence: CASSQHGTGEKLFF.

This clone was detected only once. The chain combines TRBV9 with TRBJ2-5; no reliable D call. CDR1 is SGDLS, CDR2 YYNGEE, per germline. The CDR3 is 13 residues long. Between the trimmed V and J ends, which lost 2 bases and 5 bases, there was a span of 10 bases. CDR3 DNA sequence: TGTGCCAGCAGCGTGGATTTGAGGGAGACCCAGTACTTC. Protein product: CASSVDLRETQYF.

The V call is TRBV3-1 (or the pseudogene TRBV3-2), the J call TRBJ1-4; D is unclear. This CDR3 contains 14 residues. The germline V gene has CDR1 LGHDT and CDR2 YNNKEL (reference sequence). V lost 1 base and J lost 5, with 8 bases in between. The CDR3 spells CASSQGTGNEKLFF. The CDR3 bases are TGTGCCAGCAGCCAAGGGACGGGGAATGAAAAACTGTTTTTT.

This chain links TRBV6-2 or TRBV6-3 with TRBJ2-7; D is possibly TRBD1 (5 bases). Per germline, CDR1 MNHEY and CDR2 SVGEGT. CDR3 length: 15 amino acids. The germline V and J ends were trimmed by 5 bases and 6 bases, with 20 bases remaining between them. CDR3 DNA sequence: TGTGCCAGCAGTGGGGCGAGAGTTATGGCCGCCGAGCAGTACTTC. Amino acids: CASSGARVMAAEQYF.

As DNA, the CDR3 is TGTGCCACCCAGGACAGGGGGACCTACGAGCAGTACTTC. This translates into CATQDRGTYEQYF. The J gene is TRBJ2-7, the V gene TRBV19, with 10 bases that match TRBD1. The CDR3 loop spans 13 amino acids. The germline V gene has CDR1 LNHDA and CDR2 SQIVND (reference sequence). V shed 10 bases and J 2 bases; nucleotides not matched to a gene: 5.

The V call is TRBV11-3, the J call TRBJ2-1, with 7 bases matching TRBD1. Germline assignment: CDR1 SGHNT and CDR2 YENEEA. This CDR3 is 13 amino acids long. Germline trimming cut 1 base from V and 7 bases from J; bases unmatched to any gene: 1. The CDR3 loop reads CASSLGDSNEQFF. In DNA form, the CDR3 reads TGTGCCAGCAGCTTAGGGGACAGTAATGAGCAGTTCTTC. The entire variable domain, with the rest obtained from reference TRBV11-3 and TRBJ2-1, is as follows: EAGVVQSPRYKIIEKKQPVAFWCNPISGHNTLYWYLQNLGQGPELLIRYENEEAVDDSQLPKDRFSAERLKGVDSTLKIQPAELGDSAVYLCASSLGDSNEQFFGPGTRLTVL.

This sequence joins TRBV19 and TRBJ1-3, with D perhaps TRBD1 (5 bases). Germline CDR1 and CDR2: LNHDA and SQIVND (reference sequence). The CDR3 sequence is 14 residues long. V was trimmed by 6 bases and J by 0 bases, leaving 9 bases between them. CDR3 sequence: CASRDSYSGNTIYF. CDR3 DNA: TGTGCCAGTAGAGACAGCTACTCTGGAAACACCATATATTTT. Variable domain in full (rest from reference TRBV19 and TRBJ1-3): DGGITQSPKYLFRKEGQNVTLSCEQNLNHDAMYWYRQDPGQGLRLIYYSQIVNDFQKGDIAEGYSVSREKKESFPLTVTSAQKNPTAFYLCASRDSYSGNTIYFGEGSWLTVV.

The chain joins TRBV29-1 to TRBJ2-1; 9 bases fit TRBD2. This CDR3 has 14 residues. The germline V gene has CDR1 SQVTM and CDR2 ANQGSEA. V lost 6 bases to trimming and J lost 7 bases; unmatched junction nucleotides: 10. CDR3 nucleotides: TGCAGCGTGACCTATAGCGGGAGTGGTAATGAGCAGTTCTTC. Translating it yields CSVTYSGSGNEQFF.

The DNA for the CDR3 is TGTGCCAGCAGCTTACAGCCGGATGAAAAACTGTTTTTT. Translation gives CASSLQPDEKLFF. This chain connects TRBV5-6 to TRBJ1-4; D remains ambiguous. The germline gives CDR1 SGHDT, CDR2 YYEEEE. The CDR3 length is 13 residues. V was shortened by 2 bases and J by 6 bases, with 8 bases between the two germline ends.

This chain connects TRBV28 to TRBJ1-4; TRBD1 aligns across 8 bases. The V segment lost 5 bases and the J segment 10 bases; nucleotides outside the gene matches: 12. The V gene's germline CDR1 is MDHEN and CDR2 SYDVKM. The CDR3 extends over 15 amino acids. In DNA, the CDR3 is TGTGCCAGCAGTCATCACCGGGGACAGGAGAGAAAACTGTTTTTT. Amino acid sequence: CASSHHRGQERKLFF.

This clone was seen ten or more times. The V call is TRBV29-1, the J call TRBJ2-2, with 9 bases matching TRBD1. The germline CDR1 and CDR2 sequences are SQVTM and ANQGSEA. This CDR3 has 16 amino acids. J lost 5 bases, V lost 5 bases, and 12 bases had no gene match. CDR3 bases: TGCAGCGTTTCAATTGGGGGGACAGGGAGTACCGGGGAGCTGTTTTTT. Translating it yields CSVSIGGTGSTGELFF.